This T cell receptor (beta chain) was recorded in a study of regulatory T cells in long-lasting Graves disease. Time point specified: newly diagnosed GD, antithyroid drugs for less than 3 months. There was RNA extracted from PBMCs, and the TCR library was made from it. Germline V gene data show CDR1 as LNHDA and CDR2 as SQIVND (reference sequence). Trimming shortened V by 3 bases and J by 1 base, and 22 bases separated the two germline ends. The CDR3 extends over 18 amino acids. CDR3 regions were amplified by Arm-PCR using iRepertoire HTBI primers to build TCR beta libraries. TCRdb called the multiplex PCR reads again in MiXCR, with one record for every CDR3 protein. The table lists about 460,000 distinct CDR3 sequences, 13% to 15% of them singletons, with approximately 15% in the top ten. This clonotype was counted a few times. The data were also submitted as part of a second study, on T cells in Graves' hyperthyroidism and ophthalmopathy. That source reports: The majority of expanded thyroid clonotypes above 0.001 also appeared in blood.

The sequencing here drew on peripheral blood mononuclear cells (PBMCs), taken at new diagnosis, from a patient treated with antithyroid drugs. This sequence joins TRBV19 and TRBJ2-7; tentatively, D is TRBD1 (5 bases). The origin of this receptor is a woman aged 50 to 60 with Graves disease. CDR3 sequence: CASSIIQGVLGLSYEQYF. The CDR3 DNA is TGTGCCAGTAGTATTATCCAGGGTGTTCTAGGTCTATCCTACGAGCAGTACTTC.